This T cell receptor (beta chain) was profiled in a study of blood T cell repertoires in COVID-19. Seattle researchers signed up patients amid active infection and tracked them longitudinally. This clone was observed a handful of times. Trimming took 5 bases from V and 7 from J, leaving 12 bases between them. The germline CDR1 and CDR2 sequences are SGHNT and YENEEA. This CDR3 has 12 residues. Source study methods: Reference gene primer amplification yielded estimated nucleated cell counts. Clones were sequenced by immunoSEQ multiplex PCR, and TCRdb holds only the in-frame ones, with some missing. That table furnishes V, J and clone size, whereas the DNA furnished D and trimming. This sample has more than 80,000 clones, with less than 80% found just once.

The source of this sequence is a man older than 75 with COVID-19, enrolled during active disease. The sequenced sample was peripheral blood. The V gene is TRBV11-3, the J gene TRBJ2-7; D not resolved. DNA of the CDR3: TGTGCCAGCAGCCGACATACGGAAGAGCAGTACTTC. This codes for CASSRHTEEQYF.